These 9 T cell receptor beta chains originate from one sample sequenced in a study of Ad26.COV2.S vaccination and SARS-CoV-2 variants. Sample treatment: about 20 received Ad26.COV2.S at low or high dose, single or two shots; about 5 received placebo; per-sample allocation not given. Sampling took place 63 days after the first vaccine or placebo injection. Measured with immunoSEQ multiplex PCR; TCRdb has only the in-frame clones, and not every one. The sample lists 320,000 or so clones, roughly 90% occurring once. The sample was peripheral blood, taken in a trial of Ad26.COV2.S vaccine versus placebo. Receptor source: a person aged 18-60 years who received the Ad26.COV2.S COVID-19 vaccine or a placebo.

CDR3 sequence reads: CASSLGLGHTIYF. CDR3 nucleotide sequence: TGTGCCAGCAGCTTAGGGCTCGGGCACACCATATATTTT. The rearrangement links TRBV5-4 to TRBJ1-3; D is uncertain. The CDR3 is 13 amino acids. Trimming stripped 2 bases from V and 8 bases from J, with 11 bases between. Germline values: CDR1 SGHNT, CDR2 YYREEE (reference sequence).

V is TRBV10-3 and J is TRBJ1-1, with unresolved D. This CDR3 contains 12 residues. The germline CDR1 and CDR2 sequences are ENHRY and SYGVKD. The germline V and J ends were trimmed by 7 bases and 4 bases, with 10 bases remaining between them. The DNA for the CDR3 is TGTGCCATCAAAGGCGCGGGCACTGAAGCTTTCTTT. Its protein is CAIKGAGTEAFF.

The chain employs TRBV5-1 and TRBJ2-7, with 7 nucleotides matching TRBD1. The V gene end was trimmed by 3 bases and the J gene end by 2 bases; junction bases not matched to a gene: 5. The CDR3 loop spans 14 amino acids. Germline CDR1 and CDR2: SGHRS and YFSETQ. In DNA form, the CDR3 reads TGCGCCAGCAGCTCCCGACAGGGCACCTACGAGCAGTACTTC. It yields the protein CASSSRQGTYEQYF.

This clone has a single count. V gene TRBV13 combines with J gene TRBJ2-3; 9 bases are shared with TRBD1. The V gene's germline CDR1 is PRHDT and CDR2 FYEKMQ (reference sequence). Trimming removed 5 bases from V and 6 bases from J; junction bases left unmatched: 15. The CDR3 extends over 17 amino acids. CDR3 bases: TGTGCCAGCAGCCATTTTCTATCCGGGACAGGGATCGATACGCAGTATTTT. Translating gives CASSHFLSGTGIDTQYF.

Only a few counts were recorded for this clone. This chain links TRBV27 with TRBJ1-5; perhaps TRBD1 as D (6 bases). CDR3 length: 15 residues. Germline V CDR1 and CDR2: MNHEY, SMNVEV (reference sequence). The V and J ends lost 6 bases and 6 bases respectively, with 18 bases between them. CDR3 residues: CASRPDSLLAQPQHF. The CDR3 nucleotides are TGTGCCAGCAGGCCGGACAGTCTTCTGGCTCAGCCCCAGCATTTT.

This rearrangement joins TRBV28 to TRBJ2-3, with D unclear. The germline V gene encodes CDR1 MDHEN and CDR2 SYDVKM. Trimming left V 5 bases short and J 2 bases short, with 11 bases between. CDR3 length equals 14 residues. CDR3 coding DNA: TGTGCCAGCAGTGCCAGGCCCCCCACAGATACGCAGTATTTT. This gives the protein CASSARPPTDTQYF.

This chain links TRBV6-5 with TRBJ1-1; 11 bases are a match to TRBD1. J lost 5 bases, V lost 4 bases, and 6 bases had no gene match. The CDR3 consists of 15 residues. From germline, CDR1 is MNHEY and CDR2 SVGAGI. CDR3 residues: CASSSPGQGVTEAFF. The CDR3 DNA sequence: TGTGCCAGCAGTTCGCCGGGACAGGGGGTGACTGAAGCTTTCTTT.

The rearrangement uses TRBV3-1 (or the pseudogene TRBV3-2) and TRBJ1-1; no definite D call. This CDR3 contains 16 residues. Germline assignment: CDR1 LGHDT and CDR2 YNNKEL (reference sequence). Trimming stripped 0 bases from V and 6 bases from J, with 17 bases between. The CDR3 coding sequence is TGTGCCAGCAGCCAAGATACCAAGGGCTGGTGGGCTGAAGCTTTCTTT. The encoded protein is CASSQDTKGWWAEAFF.

This clone appeared a single time. Here the CDR3 reads CASSSQGHDQPQHF. As DNA, the CDR3 is TGTGCCAGCAGTTCCCAGGGGCATGATCAGCCCCAGCATTTT. The chain combines TRBV9 with TRBJ1-5; TRBD1 might be the D (6 bases). The CDR3 runs to 14 residues. V was trimmed by 5 bases and J by 5 bases, leaving 14 bases between them. Germline V lookup: CDR1 SGDLS, CDR2 YYNGEE.